These T cell receptor beta chains were read from a single sample in a study of blood T cells in healthy people across ages. Each CDR3 protein gets one entry after TCRdb re-called the 5' RACE reads with MiXCR. The data show around 1.1 million distinct CDR3 sequences, with 35% to 45% seen just once and around 13% held by the top ten. The sequenced sample was blood. The receptors were sampled from a man aged 18-30 years in good health. The CDR3 runs from the conserved cysteine through the conserved F or W. D genes are given only for firm matches. Not every row has a clone size; where given, it reads once, few, many or a size class.

d_gene,j_gene,abundance,len,v_gene,CDR3nt,CDR3aa
TRBD2,TRBJ2-3,.,20,TRBV4-1,TGCGCCAGCAGCCAAGGGCCGACAGGGCCCCTAGCGGGGTACACAGATACGCAGTATTTT,CASSQGPTGPLAGYTDTQYF
.,TRBJ1-5,.,15,TRBV20-1,TGCAGTGCTCCAGAGACAGGAGCCAGCAATCAGCCCCAGCATTTT,CSAPETGASNQPQHF
.,TRBJ2-1,.,12,TRBV3-1,TGTGCCAGCAGCCAAGGGCACAGGGTCACGTTCTTC,CASSQGHRVTFF
.,TRBJ1-1,.,14,TRBV15,TGTGCCACCAGCAGTTCAACAGGGTCCAGAGTCGCTTTCTTT,CATSSSTGSRVAFF
TRBD1,TRBJ1-1,.,15,TRBV20-1,TGCAGTGCTAGAGTCGGGGGACAGGGGCACACTGAAGCTTTCTTT,CSARVGGQGHTEAFF
TRBD1,TRBJ1-6,few,15,TRBV9,TGTGCCAGCAGCCCTAGACAGGGGGAGAATTCACCCCTCCACTTT,CASSPRQGENSPLHF
.,TRBJ2-7,many,12,TRBV7-9,TGTGCCAGCAGCTCACAAGACTACGAGCAGTACTTC,CASSSQDYEQYF
.,TRBJ2-5,few,14,TRBV20-1,TGCAGTTACAAACGCGGACAGCTCCAAGAGACCCAGTACTTC,CSYKRGQLQETQYF
.,TRBJ1-1,.,14,TRBV3-1,TGTGCCAGCAGCCGAGGGGACTGGAACACTGAAGCTTTCTTT,CASSRGDWNTEAFF
.,TRBJ2-5,.,15,TRBV7-3,TGTGCCAGCAGCTTATTGGGCGGTTTTCAAGCGACCCAGTACTTC,CASSLLGGFQATQYF
.,TRBJ2-4,many,17,TRBV27,TGTGCCAGCAGTTTATATGTTAGGGGACTAGCCAAAAACATTCAGTACTTC,CASSLYVRGLAKNIQYF
.,TRBJ2-7,.,13,TRBV6-2/TRBV6-3,TGTGCCAGCACCTTGATTAGATTTTACGAGCAGTACTTC,CASTLIRFYEQYF
.,TRBJ2-1,.,18,TRBV9,TGTGCCAGCAGCGTAGGGGGGATTAGATGGGCCACCAACAATGAGCAGTTCTTC,CASSVGGIRWATNNEQFF
.,TRBJ2-5,.,14,TRBV20-1,TGCAGTGCTATCCGGGACTGGGGGACGAATGAGCAGTACTTC,CSAIRDWGTNEQYF
.,TRBJ2-4,few,21,TRBV10-3,TGTGCCATCAGTGAGGGGGTACAGGTTCACCAGGCCGACGGCGCCAAAAACATTCAGTACTTC,CAISEGVQVHQADGAKNIQYF
.,TRBJ1-1,few,14,TRBV20-1,TGCAGTGCTAGAGATCAGGGCAGGTGGACTGAAGCTTTCTTT,CSARDQGRWTEAFF
.,TRBJ2-1,few,13,TRBV6-6,TGTGCCAGCACCCCCCGGGGAGCGAATGAGCAGTTCTTC,CASTPRGANEQFF
.,TRBJ2-1,.,16,TRBV4-3,TGCGCCAGCAGCTCTCGGTCCTGGAGCCCCTACAATGAGCAGTTCTTC,CASSSRSWSPYNEQFF
TRBD1,TRBJ1-5,few,14,TRBV6-1,TGTGCCAGCATACAGGGGTATAGCAATCAGCCCCAGCATTTT,CASIQGYSNQPQHF
.,TRBJ1-4,.,16,TRBV25-1,TGTGCCAGCAGTGCCCTAGAGGGCGGGAGAGATGAAAACCTGTTTTTT,CASSALEGGRDENLFF
TRBD1,TRBJ2-5,.,17,TRBV7-2,TGTGCCAGCAGCTTAGTTTTTAGGACAGGGGTCGGAGAGACCCAGTACTTC,CASSLVFRTGVGETQYF
TRBD1,TRBJ1-6,.,14,TRBV20-1,TGCAGTGCTACAGGGGGCCCTTATAATTCACCCCTCCACTTT,CSATGGPYNSPLHF
.,TRBJ1-2,.,13,TRBV10-3,TGTGCCACCGACAGCGGGGGGGCCAGAGGCTACACCTTC,CATDSGGARGYTF
.,TRBJ1-2,many,13,TRBV20-1,TGCAGTGCAGAACAGCGACAGGTCTATGGCTACACCTTC,CSAEQRQVYGYTF
.,TRBJ1-1,.,15,TRBV20-1,TGCAGTGCTAGTAACCCGGGGGGCGATTGGACCGAAGCTTTCTTT,CSASNPGGDWTEAFF
TRBD2,TRBJ2-1,.,18,TRBV12-3/TRBV12-4,TGTGCCATCAGACCGTTCCCTAGCGGGGATGTCGCCTACACTGAGCAGTTCTTC,CAIRPFPSGDVAYTEQFF
.,TRBJ1-5,.,15,TRBV7-2,TGTGCCAGCAGCTTAGAACAGGGTGGAAGACAGCCCCAGCATTTT,CASSLEQGGRQPQHF
TRBD1,TRBJ2-7,.,16,TRBV28,TGTGCCGGCAGTGCACTCCGGGACAGGGGGCGTTACGAGCAGTACTTC,CAGSALRDRGRYEQYF
TRBD2,TRBJ2-1,few,19,TRBV5-1,TGCGCCAGCAGCTTGGGAGGTCCCTCTATGGCGGGGGGATACAATGAGCAGTTCTTC,CASSLGGPSMAGGYNEQFF
.,TRBJ2-5,.,13,TRBV20-1,TGCAGTGCTAGTGGCCCCCCGTCGGAGACCCAGTACTTC,CSASGPPSETQYF
.,TRBJ1-1,.,14,TRBV13,TGTGCCAGCAGCTTAGAGGGTCGAAGGACTGAAGCTTTCTTT,CASSLEGRRTEAFF
.,TRBJ1-6,.,14,TRBV7-6,TGTGCCAGCAGCTTTAAGGAGGGGAATTCACCCCTCCACTTT,CASSFKEGNSPLHF
TRBD1,TRBJ1-5,.,15,TRBV6-2/TRBV6-3,TGTGCCAGCACCACGGCCAGACAGGGATATCAGCCCCAGCATTTT,CASTTARQGYQPQHF
TRBD2,TRBJ2-3,few,15,TRBV20-1,TGCAGTGCTAGAGATGCGGGGGGGGCTTGGGGTACGCAGTATTTT,CSARDAGGAWGTQYF
.,TRBJ1-1,.,11,TRBV29-1,TGCAGCCTAACCGCGAACACTGAAGCTTTCTTT,CSLTANTEAFF
.,TRBJ2-1,.,13,TRBV5-1,TGCGCCAGCAATCCGGATCACCTCAATGAGCAGTTCTTC,CASNPDHLNEQFF
TRBD1,TRBJ1-2,.,13,TRBV20-1,TGCAGTGCTAGAGAGAGGACAGGGGAGCGCTACACCTTC,CSARERTGERYTF
.,TRBJ1-1,few,13,TRBV6-5,TGTGCCAGCAGTTACTCGCTCTGGACTGAAGCTTTCTTT,CASSYSLWTEAFF
TRBD1,TRBJ1-2,.,14,TRBV6-5,TGTGCCAGCAGACTCCGACAGGGGGCGGATGGCTACACCTTC,CASRLRQGADGYTF
.,TRBJ2-3,.,14,TRBV20-1,TGCAGTGCCCTTGGGGACTTAAGCACAGATACGCAGTATTTT,CSALGDLSTDTQYF
.,TRBJ2-2,few,15,TRBV5-1,TGCGCCAGCAGCCGGACAGCCTTTAACACCGGGGAGCTGTTTTTT,CASSRTAFNTGELFF
TRBD1,TRBJ2-2,.,17,TRBV5-1,TGCGCCAGCAGCTTGGATACAGGGGGCTTAATTGCCGGGGAGCTGTTTTTT,CASSLDTGGLIAGELFF
.,TRBJ1-1,.,15,TRBV18,TGTGCCAGCTCACCACGATCGGACATATACACTGAAGCTTTCTTT,CASSPRSDIYTEAFF
TRBD1,TRBJ1-2,.,18,TRBV3-1,TGTGCCAGCAGCCAAGACCCCCGGGACAGGGGATATGACTATGGCTACACCTTC,CASSQDPRDRGYDYGYTF
.,TRBJ2-2,.,13,TRBV29-1,TGCAGCGTTGAGGGGGCCGACACCGGGGAGCTGTTTTTT,CSVEGADTGELFF
.,TRBJ2-4,few,15,TRBV20-1,TGCAGTGCTAGGTGGGGTTCTGGGGCCAAAAACATTCAGTACTTC,CSARWGSGAKNIQYF
.,TRBJ2-1,.,12,TRBV11-2,TGTGCCAGCAGCTTAGTCAGGGCTGAGCAGTTCTTC,CASSLVRAEQFF
.,TRBJ1-6,.,16,TRBV4-3,TGCGCCAGCAGAAAGGAGCAGGGATCCTATAATTCACCCCTCCACTTT,CASRKEQGSYNSPLHF
TRBD1,TRBJ1-4,once,14,TRBV13,TGTGCCGGCAGCTTACGACAGGGCGATGAAAAACTGTTTTTT,CAGSLRQGDEKLFF
.,TRBJ2-1,few,14,TRBV12-5,TGTGCTAGTGGTTTGCCCTACGATGACGGTGAGCAGTTCTTC,CASGLPYDDGEQFF
.,TRBJ1-1,few,13,TRBV3-1,TGTGCCAGCAGCCAACCCGTGGGCGCTGAAGCTTTCTTT,CASSQPVGAEAFF
TRBD1,TRBJ2-2,.,15,TRBV7-2,TGTGCCAGCAGCTTCTCCGGGACAGGGGGCTCGGAGCTGTTTTTT,CASSFSGTGGSELFF
.,TRBJ2-3,.,14,TRBV6-5,TGTGCCAGCAGTTACGAACTCAACACAGATACGCAGTATTTT,CASSYELNTDTQYF
.,TRBJ1-2,.,14,TRBV12-3/TRBV12-4,TGTGCCAGCAGTTTAGTGGGGTACAACTATGGCTACACCTTC,CASSLVGYNYGYTF
TRBD1,TRBJ1-2,.,13,TRBV29-1,TGCAGCGTCCGACCGGGACAGGGATATGGCTACACCTTC,CSVRPGQGYGYTF